What follows is one TCR beta chain and its context. There are many counts of this clonotype. Its recognized antigen is unknown. Base qualities are missing; no much larger clone stands one base away. This entry belongs to a study of T cell repertoires in cytomegalovirus infection (dated by TCRdb to the late 2010s). Turning to the overall study: Donor HLA type was relevant to the analysis, because carriage of CMV infection together with the matching HLA type was indicated by public TCR beta signatures. Results the study describes overall, beyond this receptor: In the ex vivo response, HLA-C-restricted CMV-specific TCR beta clonotypes were dominant, and in two of eight donors the single most frequent clonotype came from this HLA-C-restricted group. In both this cohort and an independent roughly 330-donor cohort, the cumulative frequency of public TCR beta family members distinguished carriers of CMV infection plus the relevant HLA type.

From the cysteine through the phenylalanine, the CDR3 covers 18 amino acids. The only DNA kept is the CDR3, 54 bases in frame from the first base. Per the germline V gene (reference sequence), SEHNR is the CDR1 and FQNEAQ is the CDR2. Compared with germline, V lacks 2 bases and J lacks 0 bases; bases without a gene match: 12. These reads were obtained on an Illumina HiSeq 1500. Through fastp at Q25 and MiXCR, TCRdb rebuilt clones from the public reads, retaining in-frame beta chains. Every entry covers one CDR3 protein and lists the most common genes and DNA from its rows. The sample table lists hundreds of thousands of distinct CDR3 sequences, roughly 36% of them with a count of one. Together, the top ten hold under 3.5% of the sample.

Recombination joined TRBV7-9 with TRBJ2-7; 8 bases in between match TRBD1. Sequenced: PBMCs. The receptor comes from a human donor in good health (CMV status not recorded). Some clones in this sample may be carry-over from other donors' samples. The CDR3 region reads CASSLLPGQAISSYEQYF. In nucleotide form, the sequence is TGTGCCAGCAGCTTATTACCGGGACAGGCGATAAGCTCCTACGAGCAGTACTTC. When the CDR3 is completed using the reference TRBV7-9 and TRBJ2-7 genes on either side, the full variable domain is DTGVSQNPRHKITKRGQNVTFRCDPISEHNRLYWYRQTLGQGPEFLTYFQNEAQLEKSRLLSDRFSAERPKGSFSTLEIQRTEQGDSAMYLCASSLLPGQAISSYEQYFGPGTRLTVT.